These 22 T cell receptor beta chains were sequenced from one sample in a study of early T cells in non-severe SARS-CoV-2 infection. TCRdb ran MiXCR on the 5' RACE reads and lists one entry per CDR3 protein. The sample includes fewer than 85,000 distinct CDR3 sequences, more than 14% seen only once; the top ten take approximately 3.8%. The sample was whole blood, taken at baseline. These receptors were obtained from an adult who was a healthcare worker with PCR-confirmed SARS-CoV-2 infection or an uninfected control (not recorded which).

This clonotype occurred a few times. This chain uses TRBV7-9 with TRBJ2-1; TRBD2 matches 10 bases. Germline trimming cut 4 bases from V and 8 bases from J; bases unmatched to any gene: 14. From germline, CDR1 is SEHNR and CDR2 FQNEAQ (reference sequence). The CDR3 is made up of 17 amino acids. CDR3 region: CASSSRAASGSSDEQFF. In DNA, the CDR3 is TGTGCCAGCAGCTCTCGGGCGGCTAGCGGGAGCTCGGATGAGCAGTTCTTC.

This clonotype has a handful of counts. The genes are TRBV5-5 and TRBJ1-5, with 10 bases that match TRBD1. This CDR3 has 16 residues. The germline V gene has CDR1 SGHKS and CDR2 YYEKEE (reference sequence). Losses at the gene ends were 2 bases for V and 6 bases for J; bases not matched to a gene: 8. The CDR3 here is CASSLRDRGGSQPQHF. CDR3 bases: TGTGCCAGCAGCTTACGGGACAGGGGAGGGAGTCAGCCCCAGCATTTT.

This clonotype showed up many times. This chain uses TRBV24-1 with TRBJ2-1; 10 nucleotides line up with TRBD2. The V gene's germline CDR1 is KGHDR and CDR2 SFDVKD. The CDR3 has 17 residues. Trimming took 1 base from V and 8 from J; bases not matched to a gene: 10. The CDR3 protein is CATSDFAGTSVAHEQFF. For the CDR3, the DNA is TGTGCCACCAGTGATTTTGCCGGGACTAGCGTCGCCCATGAGCAGTTCTTC.

The sample holds a few counts of this clonotype. The rearrangement uses TRBV29-1 and TRBJ2-3; 9 positions match TRBD2. V shed 3 bases, J shed 6 bases, and the junction held 4 bases outside the gene matches. This CDR3 region has 13 residues. Germline CDR1 reads SQVTM; CDR2 reads ANQGSEA. CDR3 residues: CSVEPSGTDTQYF. CDR3 DNA: TGCAGCGTTGAGCCTAGCGGGACCGATACGCAGTATTTT.

This clonotype appeared a few times. The chain is built from TRBV5-5 and TRBJ1-2, with a weak D call TRBD1 (6 bases). The CDR3 runs to 13 residues. Germline assignment: CDR1 SGHKS and CDR2 YYEKEE (reference sequence). V was pared by 1 base and J by 4 bases, with 8 bases between. In nucleotides, the CDR3 is TGTGCCAGCAGCTTGACAGGGTCCTATGGCTACACCTTC. This codes for CASSLTGSYGYTF.

The rearrangement joins TRBV27 to TRBJ2-7, with 7 bases identical to TRBD2. In germline, CDR1 is MNHEY, CDR2 SMNVEV (reference sequence). V shed 5 bases and J 1 base; nucleotides not matched to a gene: 8. The CDR3 spans 15 residues. CDR3 nucleotides: TGTGCCAGCAGTCATCGACTAGCCCCTTCCTACGAGCAGTACTTC. Translated, it gives CASSHRLAPSYEQYF.

This clonotype was counted many times. V usage is TRBV12-3 or TRBV12-4 and J usage is TRBJ1-4; a possible D gene is TRBD1 (5 bases). The V end was cut by 5 bases, the J end by 2 bases, with 12 bases between. CDR3 size: 15 residues. CDR3 in amino acids: CASSNPQGTNEKLFF. Here the CDR3 DNA reads TGTGCCAGCAGTAATCCTCAGGGCACTAATGAAAAACTGTTTTTT.

CDR3 residues: CSVLWDSPSAEQFF. CDR3 DNA sequence: TGCAGCGTTCTATGGGACAGCCCCTCCGCGGAGCAGTTCTTC. The chain has TRBV29-1 and TRBJ2-1, with 7 bases identical to TRBD1. This CDR3 has 14 amino acids. The germline CDR1 and CDR2 sequences are SQVTM and ANQGSEA. V was clipped by 5 bases and J by 10 bases; unmatched bases: 14.

Many counts were recorded for this clonotype. The chain is built from TRBV4-2 and TRBJ1-2; D might be TRBD1 (6 bases). CDR1 and CDR2 (germline): LGHNA, YNFKEQ. Trimming took 1 base from V and 8 from J, leaving 17 bases between them. The CDR3 spans 15 residues. CDR3 residues: CASSQGTGASQGYTF. CDR3 DNA: TGTGCCAGCAGCCAAGGCACGGGGGCCTCCCAAGGCTACACCTTC.

This clonotype was recorded a few times. This sequence joins TRBV11-3 and TRBJ2-6; D gene unclear. The V end was cut by 3 bases, the J end by 3 bases, with 12 bases between. Germline V gene data show CDR1 as SGHNT and CDR2 as YENEEA. The CDR3 consists of 16 residues. The chain's CDR3 is CASSLSGNLGANVLTF. CDR3 DNA: TGTGCCAGCAGCTTGAGTGGTAACCTTGGGGCCAACGTCCTGACTTTC.

This clonotype was recorded a few times. This sequence joins TRBV2 and TRBJ1-5, with 7 nucleotides matching TRBD1. V dropped 4 bases and J dropped 5; count of bases not matched to a gene: 8. Per germline, CDR1 SNHLY and CDR2 FYNNEI. The CDR3 covers 15 residues. The CDR3 sequence is CASSGQGGEYQPQHF. The CDR3 DNA sequence: TGTGCCAGCAGTGGACAGGGAGGGGAATATCAGCCCCAGCATTTT.

This clonotype was seen more than once but under ten times. The chain has TRBV4-1 and TRBJ2-1; no reliable D call. The V and J ends lost 1 base and 0 bases respectively, with 10 bases between them. The CDR3 extends over 16 amino acids. The V gene's germline CDR1 is MGHRA and CDR2 YSYEKL. This CDR3 reads CASSQVATTSYNEQFF. DNA for the CDR3: TGCGCCAGCAGCCAAGTAGCCACTACCTCCTACAATGAGCAGTTCTTC.

The V and J genes are TRBV7-8 and TRBJ2-5; a weak D match, TRBD2 (6 bases). The CDR3 length is 13 residues. The germline CDR1 and CDR2 sequences are SGHVS and FQNEAQ. V shed 5 bases and J shed 3 bases, with 10 bases lying between them. CDR3 DNA: TGTGCCAGCAGCCGGGACTTAAAAGAGACCCAGTACTTC. As protein: CASSRDLKETQYF.

This clonotype has more than one count but fewer than ten. The chain joins TRBV28 to TRBJ2-6, with 10 bases lining up with TRBD1. Losses at the gene ends were 4 bases for V and 1 base for J; bases not matched to a gene: 7. CDR1 is MDHEN, CDR2 SYDVKM, per germline. CDR3 size: 18 residues. The DNA of the CDR3 is TGTGCCAGCAGTTCGCCGACAGGGGGCCAGTCTGGGGCCAACGTCCTGACTTTC. Residues: CASSSPTGGQSGANVLTF.

This clonotype turned up a few times. In DNA form, the CDR3 reads TGTGCCAGCAGCGTCTTGGGACAGTTCTACGAGCAGTACTTC. Its translation: CASSVLGQFYEQYF. This rearrangement joins TRBV7-2 to TRBJ2-7; 7 nucleotides match TRBD1. Germline-derived CDR1 and CDR2 are SGHTA and FQGNSA. CDR3 size: 14 residues. J was trimmed by 3 bases and V by 5 bases; bases with no gene match: 7.

The chain combines TRBV5-1 with TRBJ2-7; 12 positions match TRBD2. J gave up 2 bases and V 4 bases, and 7 bases lay outside the gene matches. From germline, CDR1 is SGHRS and CDR2 YFSETQ. The CDR3 consists of 16 residues. The CDR3 here is CASSRSGLAGTYEQYF. CDR3 in DNA: TGCGCCAGCAGCAGATCCGGACTAGCGGGGACCTACGAGCAGTACTTC.

This clonotype was detected many times. This rearrangement joins TRBV27 to TRBJ1-5; unclear D gene. V lost 8 bases and J lost 0, with 5 bases in between. The CDR3 contains 12 residues. In germline, CDR1 is MNHEY, CDR2 SMNVEV (reference sequence). Here the CDR3 DNA reads TGTGCCAGCTGGGATAGCAATCAGCCCCAGCATTTT. Translation gives CASWDSNQPQHF.

This clonotype was counted a few times. The chain combines TRBV7-3 with TRBJ2-3; TRBD2 is a possible D gene (6 bases). The germline V and J ends were trimmed by 2 bases and 6 bases, with 21 bases remaining between them. Germline lookup yields CDR1 SGHTA and CDR2 FQGTGA. This CDR3 spans 17 amino acids. This CDR3 reads CASSLFPAGLPGDTQYF. CDR3 bases: TGTGCCAGCAGCTTATTCCCAGCGGGCCTACCAGGCGATACGCAGTATTTT.

This clonotype was counted between two and nine times. The chain has TRBV12-3 or TRBV12-4 and TRBJ2-2; no reliable D call. The length of the CDR3 is 11 residues. Trimming removed 7 bases at V and 7 bases at J, with 7 bases between. The CDR3 sequence is CASNRGGELFF. The CDR3 DNA follows: TGTGCCAGCAACCGCGGCGGGGAGCTGTTTTTT.

This clonotype was seen more than once but under ten times. The chain carries TRBV7-9 and TRBJ2-7, with D possibly TRBD2 on 6 matching bases. The CDR3 sequence is 13 residues long. The germline V gene has CDR1 SEHNR and CDR2 FQNEAQ (reference sequence). Deletions cut 4 bases from V and 6 bases from J, with 13 bases between. CDR3 region: CASSSGVAGEQYF. Here the CDR3 DNA reads TGTGCCAGCAGCTCGGGGGTAGCAGGCGAGCAGTACTTC.

This clonotype was observed a few times. The chain couples TRBV27 to TRBJ2-1; 12 bases are a match to TRBD2. Looked up from germline, CDR1 is MNHEY and CDR2 is SMNVEV (reference sequence). V trimming: 6 bases; J trimming: 8 bases; junction bases outside the gene matches: 14. This CDR3 has 17 residues. The CDR3 reads CASSPLSSGRAADEQFF. The CDR3, as DNA: TGTGCCAGCAGCCCGCTCTCTAGCGGGAGGGCCGCTGATGAGCAGTTCTTC.

This chain's CDR3 is CSAKRDSSYNEQFF. The CDR3 DNA sequence: TGCAGTGCTAAACGGGATAGCTCCTACAATGAGCAGTTCTTC. The V and J genes are TRBV20-1 and TRBJ2-1, with a possible D match to TRBD2 (5 bases). This CDR3 is built from 14 residues. The ends were cut back, 4 bases at V and 0 bases at J, with 10 bases in the middle. The germline V gene has CDR1 DFQATT and CDR2 SNEGSKA (reference sequence).